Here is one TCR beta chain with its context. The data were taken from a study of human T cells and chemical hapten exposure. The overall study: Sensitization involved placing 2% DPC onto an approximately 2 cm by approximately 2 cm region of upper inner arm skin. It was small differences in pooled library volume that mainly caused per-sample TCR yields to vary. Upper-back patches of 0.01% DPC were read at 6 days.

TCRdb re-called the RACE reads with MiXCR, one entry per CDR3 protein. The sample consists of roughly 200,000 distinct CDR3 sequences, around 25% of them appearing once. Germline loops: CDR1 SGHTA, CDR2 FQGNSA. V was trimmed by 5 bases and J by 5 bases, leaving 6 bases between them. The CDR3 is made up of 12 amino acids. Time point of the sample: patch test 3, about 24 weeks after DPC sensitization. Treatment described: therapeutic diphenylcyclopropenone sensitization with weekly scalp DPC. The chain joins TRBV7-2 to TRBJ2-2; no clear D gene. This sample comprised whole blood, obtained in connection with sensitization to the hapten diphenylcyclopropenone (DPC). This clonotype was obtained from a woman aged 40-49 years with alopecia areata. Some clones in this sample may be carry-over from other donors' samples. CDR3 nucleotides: TGTGCCAGCAGCACCAGTACCGGGGAGCTGTTTTTT. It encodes CASSTSTGELFF.